Here is one T cell receptor (beta chain) with its context. Its target is unknown. This entry comes from a study of cytomegalovirus exposure and HLA in healthy donors. At the level of the study: Counted in an early data release were roughly 87 million unique TCRs from HLA-typed donors. General observations from the study: TCR beta V- and J-gene trimming was later associated with a missense DCLRE1C variant.

The PCR used 60 Vbeta and 13 Jbeta primers. This table comes from immunoSEQ multiplex PCR, and its TCRdb copy is limited to in-frame clones, with some not included. The sample contains about 120,000 clones, roughly 80% of which appear only once. Germline assignment: CDR1 GTSNPN and CDR2 SVGIG (reference sequence). CDR3 length equals 16 residues. V was trimmed by 1 base and J by 0 bases, leaving 13 bases between them. The sequence came from a female donor in good health and CMV-seropositive. Sequences were obtained from PBMCs. The V gene is TRBV30, the J gene TRBJ2-1; perhaps TRBD2 as D (5 bases). The chain's CDR3 is CAWSGHGLSSYNEQFF. As DNA, the CDR3 is TGTGCCTGGAGTGGGCATGGACTGAGCTCCTACAATGAGCAGTTCTTC.